The TCR beta chain described here comes from a study of T cells after yellow fever vaccination. At the level of the study: The fractions with low cell numbers were processed using SMART-Seq v4 Ultra Low Input.

One entry per CDR3 protein results from TCRdb running MiXCR on the 5' RACE reads. The table records some 600,000 distinct CDR3 sequences, 9% to 15% of them present only once. Trimming shortened V by 1 base and J by 1 base, and 8 bases separated the two germline ends. The CDR3 runs to 14 residues. In germline, CDR1 is SGHNT, CDR2 YYREEE (reference sequence). The TCR was taken from a man aged 30-40 years who received the YFV17D yellow fever vaccine. This specimen was PBMCs, taken on the day of the yellow fever booster vaccination. The chain carries TRBV5-4 and TRBJ2-5; D may be TRBD2 (5 bases). The CDR3 is CASSLPDFQETQYF. The CDR3 DNA is TGTGCCAGCAGCTTGCCGGACTTCCAAGAGACCCAGTACTTC.